The clone carrying this TCR beta chain has more than one count but fewer than ten. What it binds is not known. The data were produced by immunoSEQ multiplex PCR, yet TCRdb's version contains in-frame clones alone and is incomplete. This sample yields roughly 76,000 clones, of which around 78% are seen a single time; 2.5% to 3% belongs to the top ten. These data are taken from a study of memory CD4+ T cells and cytomegalovirus serostatus. Study at large: This sample comes from healthy Belgian adults, eight or nine CMV seropositive, approximately 25 seronegative. Findings and limits, study-wide: CMV serostatus prediction reached median AUC roughly 0.95, or 0.91 with US-trained model.

Single viable CD3+CD4+CD8-CD45RO+ cells were sorted as the memory CD4+ T cells. Serum IgG to CMV pp150, pp28, p38 and p52 defined serostatus. From germline, CDR1 is LNHNV and CDR2 YYDKDF (reference sequence). This CDR3 contains 15 residues. Trimming shortened V by 3 bases and J by 0 bases, and 11 bases separated the two germline ends. V gene TRBV15 combines with J gene TRBJ2-5, with D perhaps matching TRBD1 (6 bases). Material for sequencing was memory CD4+ T cells from blood. This clonotype was sampled from an adult in good health and CMV-seropositive. CDR3 in DNA: TGTGCCACCAGCAGGGGTGGACAGTACCAAGAGACCCAGTACTTC. Its translation is CATSRGGQYQETQYF.